A selection of T cell receptor beta chains follows, all from one sample in a study of human T cells and chemical hapten exposure. Each CDR3 protein is one row after TCRdb ran MiXCR on the RACE reads. This table has fewer than 100,000 distinct CDR3 sequences, approximately 8.6% appearing once. Sequencing used whole blood. These receptor sequences come from a female donor in good health. Some clones in this sample may be carry-over from other donors' samples. Both conserved end residues are part of each CDR3. D genes are given only for firm matches. The size of a clone is reported for some rows only, either as once, few or many, or as a class for expanded clones.

V	D	J	size	DNA	CDR3
TRBV28	NA	TRBJ1-1	few	TGTGCCAGTACCCCATCTTGGGGGACTGAAGCTTTCTTT	CASTPSWGTEAFF
TRBV7-2	TRBD2	TRBJ2-5	NA	TGTGCCAGCTCTTTGGGGAGGGGAGAGACCCAGTACTTC	CASSLGRGETQYF
TRBV7-8	TRBD1	TRBJ2-1	many	TGTGCCAGCGGATGGACAGGGAAGCAGTTCTTC	CASGWTGKQFF
TRBV6-1	TRBD1	TRBJ2-7	medium-sized	TGTGCCAGCAGTGAAGATACAGGGACAGGGGGCCACGAGCAGTACTTC	CASSEDTGTGGHEQYF
TRBV5-5	NA	TRBJ2-7	few	TGTGCCAGCAGCCTCCGGCCTTTGTACGAGCAGTACTTC	CASSLRPLYEQYF
TRBV5-1	TRBD1	TRBJ2-7	many	TGCGCCAGCAGCTTGGGGACAGGGACGTCCGAGCAGTACTTC	CASSLGTGTSEQYF
TRBV12-3/TRBV12-4	TRBD1	TRBJ1-1	many	TGTGCCAGCAGTCTCGGACAGGGGGCGAGGAGTACTGAAGCTTTCTTT	CASSLGQGARSTEAFF
TRBV5-4	NA	TRBJ1-1	few	TGTGCCAGCAGCTCCATAAGAGGACAGAGCGAAGCTTTCTTT	CASSSIRGQSEAFF
TRBV20-1	TRBD1	TRBJ1-2	many	TGCAGTGCTTCAGACCAATCAGGGGGGAACTATGGCTACACCTTC	CSASDQSGGNYGYTF
TRBV12-3/TRBV12-4	NA	TRBJ1-1	NA	TGTGCCAGCAGTTTCCCGCTCACTGAAGCTTTCTTT	CASSFPLTEAFF
TRBV11-2	NA	TRBJ2-3	few	TGTGCCAGCAACTTAGGGGGCACAGATACGCAGTATTTT	CASNLGGTDTQYF
TRBV5-1	NA	TRBJ2-7	many	TGCGCCAGCAGCTCACGCCCGGGTCCCAAAGGTGGCGAGCAGTACTTC	CASSSRPGPKGGEQYF
TRBV12-5	NA	TRBJ2-3	NA	TGTGCTAGTGGTTCTCCCCTCGGAGGGGGCGCGCCAGATACGCAGTATTTT	CASGSPLGGGAPDTQYF
TRBV12-3/TRBV12-4	NA	TRBJ2-3	few	TGTGCCAGCAGTTCCACAGTTCAAGGGGGTACGCAGTATTTT	CASSSTVQGGTQYF
TRBV5-6	NA	TRBJ1-1	NA	TGTACCAGCAGCCAAACAGGGTCAATCCCTGAAGCTTTCTTT	CTSSQTGSIPEAFF
TRBV6-2/TRBV6-3	TRBD1	TRBJ1-1	few	TGTGCCAGCAGTTACGATCCACAGGGGGCAAGGACTGAAGCTTTCTTT	CASSYDPQGARTEAFF
TRBV12-3/TRBV12-4	TRBD1	TRBJ2-1	many	TGTGCCAGCAGTTTTCGCCCAGGGACAGAGAACAATGAGCAGTTCTTC	CASSFRPGTENNEQFF
TRBV2	TRBD2	TRBJ2-1	many	TGTGCCAGCAGTTTCTTGCGGGGGGGCCGCAATGAGCAGTTCTTC	CASSFLRGGRNEQFF
TRBV7-2	TRBD1	TRBJ1-6	many	TGTGCCACCAGGATCGACAGGGTCTCACCCCTCCACTTT	CATRIDRVSPLHF
TRBV29-1	TRBD1	TRBJ1-1	NA	TGCAGCGTTGAGGGGACAGGGCCGGAAGCTTTCTTT	CSVEGTGPEAFF
TRBV5-4	NA	TRBJ2-7	few	TGTGCCAGCAGCTTGGTAGGTGGGAACGAGCAGTACTTC	CASSLVGGNEQYF
TRBV24-1	TRBD2	TRBJ2-1	few	TGTGCCACCAGTCTTGGGACTAGCGGGTACAATGAGCAGTTCTTC	CATSLGTSGYNEQFF
TRBV11-2	TRBD1	TRBJ1-1	many	TGTGCCAGCAGCCCCAGGGGGGAAGCTTTCTTT	CASSPRGEAFF
TRBV10-3	NA	TRBJ1-5	few	TGTGCCATCAGTGTAGCTGGCGGGGACAATCAGCCCCAGCATTTT	CAISVAGGDNQPQHF
TRBV11-2	NA	TRBJ2-4	many	TGTGCCAGCAGCTTACCGGGGACCAAAAACATTCAGTACTTC	CASSLPGTKNIQYF
TRBV28	NA	TRBJ2-7	NA	TGTGCCAGCAGTTTCGGGTCAGGGACTGGGAAGCAGTACTTC	CASSFGSGTGKQYF
TRBV5-1	NA	TRBJ2-7	many	TGCGCCAGCACCAGAGCAGGGGGGTCCTACGAGCAGTACTTC	CASTRAGGSYEQYF